Shown below are 19 T cell receptor beta chains from a single sample sequenced in a study of T cell changes during pregnancy in multiple sclerosis. TCRdb's copy holds only in-frame clones and misses some; the assay was immunoSEQ multiplex PCR. The sample yields 50,000 or so clones, approximately 94% seen once. The starting material was CD4+ T cells from peripheral blood mononuclear cells, obtained in the third trimester of pregnancy. All receptors come from a female donor with multiple sclerosis, enrolled in a pregnancy study.

The V and J genes are TRBV21-1 and TRBJ2-2; the table gives TRBD2 as D, unverified against the DNA. TRBV21-1 is assigned pseudogene status. This CDR3 is built from 18 residues. The chain's CDR3 is CASSKGTSGRERTGELFF. For the CDR3, the DNA is TGTGCCAGCAGCAAGGGGACTAGCGGGAGGGAACGCACCGGGGAGCTGTTTTTT.

The chain has TRBV6-1 and TRBJ1-5; D not certain. The V gene's germline CDR1 is MNHNS and CDR2 SASEGT. This CDR3 is 14 amino acids long. V was pared by 2 bases and J by 0 bases, with 5 bases between. The CDR3 DNA reads TGTGCCAGCAGTGAACGGGATAGCAATCAGCCCCAGCATTTT. It encodes CASSERDSNQPQHF.

The V gene is TRBV19, the J gene TRBJ2-1; 13 bases line up with TRBD2. This CDR3 contains 17 residues. V gave up 3 bases and J gave up 4 bases; unmatched junction bases: 6. Per the germline V gene, CDR1 is LNHDA and CDR2 is SQIVND (reference sequence). The CDR3 DNA reads TGTGCCAGTAGTATCTCTACTAGCGGGAGGGGGTACAATGAGCAGTTCTTC. Residues: CASSISTSGRGYNEQFF.

This clone has only one observation. The chain carries TRBV18 and TRBJ2-7, with 12 nucleotides matching TRBD2. Germline assignment: CDR1 KGHSH and CDR2 LQKENI. J was trimmed by 3 bases and V by 2 bases; bases with no gene match: 5. This CDR3 region has 16 residues. The DNA of the CDR3 is TGTGCCAGCTCACCAGCTAGCGGGAGGGCCAACTACGAGCAGTACTTC. This encodes CASSPASGRANYEQYF.

This chain links TRBV27 with TRBJ2-2, with 8 bases fitting TRBD2. Looked up from germline, CDR1 is MNHEY and CDR2 is SMNVEV (reference sequence). The CDR3 runs 19 residues. J lost 7 bases, V lost 5 bases, and 21 bases had no gene match. CDR3 in DNA: TGTGCCAGCAGTCCGAGGGGAGGGTTGGGACTAGGGGCCATCGGGGAGCTGTTTTTT. This gives the protein CASSPRGGLGLGAIGELFF.

The CDR3 here is CASSFMTDSGANVLTF. In DNA form, the CDR3 reads TGTGCCAGCAGTTTCATGACAGACTCTGGGGCCAACGTCCTGACTTTC. This chain uses TRBV28 with TRBJ2-6; maybe TRBD1 (5 bases). The CDR3 covers 16 residues. Germline CDR1 MDHEN, CDR2 SYDVKM. V was pared by 3 bases and J by 0 bases, with 9 bases between.

The gene calls are TRBV6-5 and TRBJ1-6; D gene uncertain. CDR1 is MNHEY, CDR2 SVGAGI, per germline. V was pared by 7 bases and J by 2 bases, with 12 bases between. This CDR3 comprises 15 residues. The CDR3 DNA sequence: TGTGCCAGCAAGAACAATCCCCCCTATAATTCACCCCTCCACTTT. Its translation: CASKNNPPYNSPLHF.

This sequence joins TRBV6-5 and TRBJ2-4; TRBD1 aligns across 7 bases. V was pared by 6 bases and J by 6 bases, with 8 bases of the junction left unmatched. CDR3 size: 14 residues. CDR1 is MNHEY and CDR2 is SVGAGI in the germline V gene. CDR3 amino acids: CASRARQGTNIQYF. In DNA, the CDR3 is TGTGCCAGCAGGGCAAGACAGGGCACAAACATTCAGTACTTC.

This chain joins TRBV5-6 and TRBJ1-2; D possibly corresponds to TRBD1 (5 bases). V gave up 2 bases and J gave up 3 bases, with 14 bases separating them. The CDR3 length is 15 residues. Germline CDR1 reads SGHDT; CDR2 reads YYEEEE. The CDR3 here is CASSLPGGVDYGYTF. Written as DNA, the CDR3 is TGTGCCAGCAGCTTACCCGGAGGGGTTGACTATGGCTACACCTTC.

The rearrangement joins TRBV10-3 to TRBJ2-1; 7 nucleotides line up with TRBD1. J was trimmed by 7 bases and V by 6 bases; bases with no gene match: 3. The CDR3 spans 12 residues. Germline V lookup: CDR1 ENHRY, CDR2 SYGVKD. CDR3 residues: CAISNRGNEQFF. In DNA, the CDR3 is TGTGCCATCAGCAACAGGGGAAATGAGCAGTTCTTC.

The sample holds one count of this clone. V gene TRBV5-1 combines with J gene TRBJ2-3, with D possibly TRBD2 on 5 matching bases. V was trimmed by 0 bases and J by 4 bases, leaving 12 bases between them. The length of the CDR3 is 15 residues. The germline CDR1 and CDR2 sequences are SGHRS and YFSETQ. In DNA, the CDR3 is TGCGCCAGCAGCTTGGGAGGGCAAAGGGCAGATACGCAGTATTTT. Translation gives CASSLGGQRADTQYF.

This clone was recorded only once. The V call is TRBV14, the J call TRBJ2-3, with D possibly matching TRBD1 (5 bases). V shed 0 bases and J shed 1 base, with 11 bases lying between them. CDR3 length equals 16 residues. Per the germline V gene, CDR1 is SGHDN and CDR2 is FVKESK. Here the CDR3 reads CASSQDRTYGTDTQYF. The CDR3 bases are TGTGCCAGCAGCCAAGATCGGACATACGGCACAGATACGCAGTATTTT.

The chain carries TRBV28 and TRBJ2-5; 15 positions match TRBD2. The CDR3 extends over 15 amino acids. V shed 6 bases, J shed 2 bases, and the junction held 1 base outside the gene matches. Germline V gene lookup returns CDR1 MDHEN and CDR2 SYDVKM. CDR3 protein: CASSGLAGGQETQYF. The CDR3, as DNA: TGTGCCAGCAGCGGACTAGCGGGAGGGCAAGAGACCCAGTACTTC.

V usage is TRBV7-9 and J usage is TRBJ2-2; TRBD1 matches at 10 bases. The CDR3 runs to 15 residues. The junction had 5 bases not matched to a gene; V was cut back by 6 bases and J by 4 bases. Germline-derived CDR1 and CDR2 are SEHNR and FQNEAQ (reference sequence). As DNA, the CDR3 is TGTGCCAGCAGGCCTCGGGACAGGGGCACCGGGGAGCTGTTTTTT. Its translation is CASRPRDRGTGELFF.

CDR3 nucleotide sequence: TGTGCCACCAGCACCCACCGGGGGTCCGGCAATCAGCCCCAGCATTTT. Translation gives CATSTHRGSGNQPQHF. The chain couples TRBV15 to TRBJ1-5; D is possibly TRBD1 (5 bases). Germline CDR1 and CDR2: LNHNV and YYDKDF (reference sequence). CDR3 length equals 16 residues. V was cut by 4 bases and J by 2 bases, with 15 bases left in between.

A note on this clone: An end of the junction does not agree with germline; a read error may underlie this. CDR3 in amino acids: CASRQAGGPGELFF. DNA for the CDR3: TGCGCCAGCAGGCAAGCAGGGGGACCGGGGGAGCTGTTTTTT. This chain uses TRBV4-1 with TRBJ2-2, with 7 bases identical to TRBD1. The CDR3 covers 14 residues. Germline assignment: CDR1 MGHRA and CDR2 YSYEKL.

The chain joins TRBV7-9 to TRBJ2-5; 14 nucleotides line up with TRBD2. J was trimmed by 5 bases and V by 5 bases; bases with no gene match: 13. This CDR3 has 18 amino acids. Germline CDR1 is SEHNR and CDR2 is FQNEAQ (reference sequence). The CDR3 region is CASSPGLAGGLSGETQYF. For the CDR3, the DNA is TGTGCCAGCAGCCCTGGACTAGCGGGGGGTTTGTCGGGGGAGACCCAGTACTTC.

This rearrangement joins TRBV30 to TRBJ2-3, with D perhaps TRBD1 (5 bases). CDR1 is GTSNPN, CDR2 SVGIG, per germline (reference sequence). The CDR3 sequence is 13 residues long. V shed 2 bases and J shed 1 base, with 7 bases lying between them. CDR3 DNA: TGTGCCTGGAGTAGGGGCGGCACAGATACGCAGTATTTT. Translated: CAWSRGGTDTQYF.

The rearrangement joins TRBV6-4 to TRBJ2-1; the match to TRBD1 covers 8 bases. CDR3 length: 13 amino acids. CDR1 is MRHNA and CDR2 is SNTAGT in the germline V gene. V was pared by 6 bases and J by 6 bases, with 4 bases of the junction left unmatched. CDR3 protein: CASRETGANEQFF. CDR3 sequence (DNA): TGTGCCAGCAGGGAGACAGGGGCCAATGAGCAGTTCTTC.